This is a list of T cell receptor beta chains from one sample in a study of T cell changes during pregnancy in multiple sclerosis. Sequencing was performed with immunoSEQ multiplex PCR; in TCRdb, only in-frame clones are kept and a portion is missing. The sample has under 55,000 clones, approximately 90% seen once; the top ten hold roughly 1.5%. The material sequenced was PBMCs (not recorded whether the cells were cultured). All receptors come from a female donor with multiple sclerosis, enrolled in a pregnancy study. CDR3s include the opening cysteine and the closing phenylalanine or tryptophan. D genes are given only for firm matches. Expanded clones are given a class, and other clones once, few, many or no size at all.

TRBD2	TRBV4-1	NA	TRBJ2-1	TGCGCCAGCAGCCGACTAGCGGGGGCCTACAATGAGCAGTTCTTC	CASSRLAGAYNEQFF
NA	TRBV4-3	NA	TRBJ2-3	TGCGCCAGCAGCCCCACAAGCGGGACAGATACGCAGTATTTT	CASSPTSGTDTQYF
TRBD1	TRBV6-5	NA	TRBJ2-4	TGTGCCAGCAGTTGGGACAGTAAAAACATTCAGTACTTC	CASSWDSKNIQYF
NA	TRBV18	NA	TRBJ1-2	TGTGCCAGCTCACCAGCCGTGAGAGGGGATGGCTACACCTTC	CASSPAVRGDGYTF
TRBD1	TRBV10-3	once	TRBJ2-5	TGTGCCATCAGCGCACCCGGGACAGGGCAAGAGACCCAGTACTTC	CAISAPGTGQETQYF
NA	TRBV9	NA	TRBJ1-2	TGTGCCAGCAGCGCCGGGAACTCCTTCTATGGCTACACCTTC	CASSAGNSFYGYTF
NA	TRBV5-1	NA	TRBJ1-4	TGCGCCAGCAGCTCAGGGTGGGATGAAAAACTGTTTTTT	CASSSGWDEKLFF
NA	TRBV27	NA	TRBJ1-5	TGTGCCAGCAGCCCCCTCGGGACCTACAATCAGCCCCAGCATTTT	CASSPLGTYNQPQHF
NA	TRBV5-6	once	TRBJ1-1	TGTGCCAGCAGCCCGGTCGGACGGGTTAACACTGAAGCTTTCTTT	CASSPVGRVNTEAFF
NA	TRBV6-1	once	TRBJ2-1	TGTGCCAGCAGAACAGGGGGGGTCTCCTACAATGAGCAGTTCTTC	CASRTGGVSYNEQFF
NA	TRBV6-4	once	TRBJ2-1	TGTGCCAGCAGTGGCGGGCCCCCCTACAATGAGCAGTTCTTC	CASSGGPPYNEQFF
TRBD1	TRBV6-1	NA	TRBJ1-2	TGTGCCATCCAGGACAGGGGGCAACCTAACTATGGCTACACCTTC	CAIQDRGQPNYGYTF
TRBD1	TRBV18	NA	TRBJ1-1	TGTGCCAGTCAAAACAGGGGGCAGGCTGAAGCTTTCTTT	CASQNRGQAEAFF
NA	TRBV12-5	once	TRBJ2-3	TGTGCTAGTGGTTTGGTATGGAAGGGTAACAACGGAGATACGCAGTATTTT	CASGLVWKGNNGDTQYF
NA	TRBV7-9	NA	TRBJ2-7	TGTGCCAGCAGCGCCGGGCCGGGGGAGCAGTACTTC	CASSAGPGEQYF
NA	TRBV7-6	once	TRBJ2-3	TGTGCCAGCAGCCAGGACATAGGACAAGATACGCAGTATTTT	CASSQDIGQDTQYF
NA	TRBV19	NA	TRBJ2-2	TGTGCCAGTAACCCCAATAGCGCGAACACCGGGGAGCTGTTTTTT	CASNPNSANTGELFF
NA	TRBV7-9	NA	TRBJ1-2	TGTGCCAGCAGCGTGACACAGGCTAACTATGGCTACACCTTC	CASSVTQANYGYTF
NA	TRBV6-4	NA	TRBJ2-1	TGTGCCAGCAGTGACCGGGGGAATGAGCAGTTCTTC	CASSDRGNEQFF
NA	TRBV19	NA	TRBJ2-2	TGTGCCAGTAGTCCCCAGGGCGGGGAGCTGTTTTTT	CASSPQGGELFF
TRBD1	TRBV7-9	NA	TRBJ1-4	TGTGCCAGCAGCTTTGACAGGGTAGAGGAAAAACTGTTTTTT	CASSFDRVEEKLFF
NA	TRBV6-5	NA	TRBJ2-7	TGTGCCAGCAGTTTACGGGGCCCCTACGAGCAGTACTTC	CASSLRGPYEQYF
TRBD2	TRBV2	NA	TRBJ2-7	TGTGCCAGCACCCGGACTAGCGGCTACGAGCAGTACTTC	CASTRTSGYEQYF
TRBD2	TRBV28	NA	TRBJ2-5	TGTGCCAGCGGCGGACTAGCGGGAGGTTGGGAGACCCAGTACTTC	CASGGLAGGWETQYF
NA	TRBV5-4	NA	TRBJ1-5	TGTGCCAGCAGCAGATGGGGCGAAGGCAATCAGCCCCAGCATTTT	CASSRWGEGNQPQHF
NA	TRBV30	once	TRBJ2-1	TGTGCCTGGGTGGACTATAACAATGAGCAGTTCTTC	CAWVDYNNEQFF
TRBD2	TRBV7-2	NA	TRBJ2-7	TGTGCCAGCAGCTTATCGGGAGGCTCCACCTACGAGCAGTACTTC	CASSLSGGSTYEQYF
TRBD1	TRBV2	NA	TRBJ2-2	TGTGCCAGCAGGGATACAGGGGGCGCGAACACCGGGGAGCTGTTTTTT	CASRDTGGANTGELFF
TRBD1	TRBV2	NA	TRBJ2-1	TGTGCCAGCAGTGATTTAGGACAGGGGGCGCGGAATGAGCAGTTCTTC	CASSDLGQGARNEQFF
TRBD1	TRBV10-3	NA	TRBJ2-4	TGTGCCGTCTCGGGACAGGACCAAAACATTCAGTACTTC	CAVSGQDQNIQYF
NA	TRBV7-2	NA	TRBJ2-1	TGTGCCAGCAGCTTAGCGGGAGTGGGTGAGCAGTTCTTC	CASSLAGVGEQFF
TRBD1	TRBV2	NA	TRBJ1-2	TGTGCCAGCAGTGGGGAGGGGGCGAACTATGGCTACACCTTC	CASSGEGANYGYTF
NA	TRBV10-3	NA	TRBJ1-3	TGTGCCATCTCAGCAGGCCTGGGTCCTGGAAACACCATATATTTT	CAISAGLGPGNTIYF
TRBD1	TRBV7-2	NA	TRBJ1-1	TGTGCCAGCAGCTCGACAGGGGGCAGGACTGAAGCTTTCTTT	CASSSTGGRTEAFF
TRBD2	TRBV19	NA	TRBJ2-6	TGTGCCAGTAGTATCACTAGCGGGGGTGGGGCCAACGTCCTGACTTTC	CASSITSGGGANVLTF
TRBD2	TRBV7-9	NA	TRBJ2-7	TGTGCCAGCAGCTTAACTGCGGCGGGAGTGGGGGAGCAGTACTTC	CASSLTAAGVGEQYF
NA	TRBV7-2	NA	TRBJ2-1	TGTGCCAGCAGCTTATACTCATACCATGAGCAGTTCTTC	CASSLYSYHEQFF
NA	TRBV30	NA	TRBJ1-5	TGTGCCTGGAGTATGGCAGGGGATCAGCCCCAGCATTTT	CAWSMAGDQPQHF
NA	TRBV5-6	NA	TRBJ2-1	TGTGCCAGCAGCTTGGGGGGTGATAACAATGAGCAGTTCTTC	CASSLGGDNNEQFF
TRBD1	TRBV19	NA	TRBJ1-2	TGTGCCAGTAGCCCGACAGGGGGCTTGAATGGCTACACCTTC	CASSPTGGLNGYTF
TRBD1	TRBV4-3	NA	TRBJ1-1	TGCGCCAGCAGCCATGGACAGGGTTCCACTGAAGCTTTCTTT	CASSHGQGSTEAFF
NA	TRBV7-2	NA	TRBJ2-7	TGTGCCAGCAGCTTTGGTCGCTACGAGCAGTACTTC	CASSFGRYEQYF
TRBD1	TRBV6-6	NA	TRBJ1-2	TGTGCCAGCAGTACAGGGGGCGCGTTTGGCTACACCTTC	CASSTGGAFGYTF
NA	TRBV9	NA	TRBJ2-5	TGTGCCAGCAGCGTAGAGGGCTACCAAGAGACCCAGTACTTC	CASSVEGYQETQYF
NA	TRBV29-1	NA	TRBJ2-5	TGCAGCGTTTCAGAGGCGGGGGAGACCCAGTACTTC	CSVSEAGETQYF
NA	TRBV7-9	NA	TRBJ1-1	TGTGCCAGCACCATGGAGTGGTTGGACACTGAAGCTTTCTTT	CASTMEWLDTEAFF
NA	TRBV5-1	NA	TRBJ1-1	TGCGCCAGCAGCGTGCCCGGGACGGTTGAAGCTTTCTTT	CASSVPGTVEAFF
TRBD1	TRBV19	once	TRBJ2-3	TGTGCCAGTAGACCAACGGGACAGGGGGCAGATACGCAGTATTTT	CASRPTGQGADTQYF
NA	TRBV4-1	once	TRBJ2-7	TGCGCCAGCAGCCAAGTTACGACTAGTGCCTTCTACGAGCAGTACTTC	CASSQVTTSAFYEQYF